This entry is about one T cell receptor beta chain. Read data end 3 residues before the CDR3 end; the end is taken from the germline J gene. These data originate in a study of Tregs in tolerant kidney transplant recipients. V gave up 6 bases and J gave up 3 bases; unmatched junction bases: 9. The length of the CDR3 is 15 residues. The germline CDR1 and CDR2 sequences are SGHRS and YFSETQ. Recipients received nonmyeloablative bone marrow transplants from related graft donors, with transient mixed chimerism. The method was immunoSEQ multiplex PCR; TCRdb's version includes in-frame clones alone and lacks a portion of them. The sample has tens of thousands of clones; the top ten hold less than 2%.

The sequenced sample was CD4+ T cells from blood (PBMCs), obtained 24 months after the transplant. The chain recombines TRBV5-1 with TRBJ2-1; TRBD2 matches 7 bases. This receptor was obtained from a human patient who received a combined kidney and bone marrow transplant. Some T cells could come from the graft donor. CDR3 bases read: TGCGCCAGCATCCCTGGGACTACCTTCTACAATGAG. Amino acid sequence: CASIPGTTFYNE. The full CDR3 reads CASIPGTTFYNEQFF.